This TCR beta chain was profiled in a study of blood T cell repertoires in COVID-19. Overall study context: PBMCs, B-cell-depleted T cells, or T cells were the source of the cDNA or gDNA that made up the material.

Per the authors' pipeline: Amplification from reference gene primers served as the basis for estimated nucleated cell counts. The table came from immunoSEQ multiplex PCR; TCRdb's copy has only in-frame clones and leaves some out. D and trimming come from the DNA, and the V and J calls and clone size come from that table. The sample yields about 100,000 clones, about 80% seen once. V lost 1 base, J lost 0 bases, and 13 bases lay in between. This CDR3 comprises 16 residues. From germline, CDR1 is SGHVS and CDR2 FNYEAQ. The V and J genes are TRBV7-6 and TRBJ2-7; possible D gene TRBD2, 7 bases. The sequence derives from a man in his sixties or seventies with active or convalescent COVID-19. The material sequenced was peripheral blood. The CDR3 loop is CASSLEVGGGSYEQYF. CDR3 DNA sequence: TGTGCCAGCAGCTTAGAGGTGGGAGGGGGCTCCTACGAGCAGTACTTC.